Below are 19 T cell receptor beta chains sequenced from a single sample in a study of blood T cell repertoires in COVID-19. The assay was immunoSEQ multiplex PCR, and TCRdb's table has in-frame clones only and misses some. The table records tens of thousands of clones, about 87% of them present only once. Sequences were obtained from peripheral blood. These receptors all come from a man in his forties with acute or convalescent COVID-19.

V usage is TRBV20-1 and J usage is TRBJ1-6; D might be TRBD1 (5 bases). V was shortened by 3 bases and J by 1 base, with 10 bases between the two germline ends. The CDR3 is 15 residues long. CDR1 and CDR2 from the germline V gene are DFQATT and SNEGSKA (reference sequence). The CDR3 nucleotides are TGCAGTGCTAGTTCCAGGGAATCCTATAATTCACCCCTCCACTTT. It yields the protein CSASSRESYNSPLHF.

This chain joins TRBV24-1 and TRBJ2-3, with 9 bases aligning to TRBD1. After removal of 3 bases from V and 0 bases from J, the junction contained 9 bases not matched to a gene. The CDR3 extends over 18 amino acids. Germline CDR1 reads KGHDR; CDR2 reads SFDVKD. The CDR3 nucleotides read TGTGCCACCAGTGATCCAAACTCCGGGACAGGGAGCACAGATACGCAGTATTTT. This codes for CATSDPNSGTGSTDTQYF.

The V and J genes are TRBV2 and TRBJ1-4; D ambiguous. V was cut by 4 bases and J by 8 bases, with 14 bases left in between. The CDR3 has 14 residues. The germline CDR1 and CDR2 sequences are SNHLY and FYNNEI. CDR3 loop: CASSGGQVVEKLFF. The CDR3 DNA is TGTGCCAGCAGTGGTGGGCAGGTAGTCGAAAAACTGTTTTTT.

The V call is TRBV10-3, the J call TRBJ1-1; D not resolved. The length of the CDR3 is 14 residues. Between the trimmed V and J ends, which lost 0 bases and 1 base, there was a span of 6 bases. The germline CDR1 and CDR2 sequences are ENHRY and SYGVKD. The CDR3 reads CAISESRGNTEAFF. The CDR3 DNA follows: TGTGCCATCAGTGAGTCGCGAGGGAACACTGAAGCTTTCTTT.

The rearrangement joins TRBV18 to TRBJ2-5, with 10 bases aligning to TRBD1. The CDR3 is 14 residues long. Trimming took 3 bases from V and 2 from J; bases not matched to a gene: 0. Germline V gene lookup returns CDR1 KGHSH and CDR2 LQKENI. This CDR3 reads CASSPGQGQETQYF. CDR3 sequence (DNA): TGTGCCAGCTCACCGGGACAGGGGCAAGAGACCCAGTACTTC.

This sequence joins TRBV5-6 and TRBJ1-1; a possible D gene is TRBD1 (6 bases). CDR3 length: 12 amino acids. Germline values: CDR1 SGHDT, CDR2 YYEEEE. V lost 2 bases and J lost 8, with 10 bases in between. CDR3 region: CASSFDRWEAFF. CDR3 nucleotides: TGTGCCAGCAGCTTTGACAGGTGGGAAGCTTTCTTT.

This clone was observed a single time. CDR3 DNA: TGTGCCAGCAGCTTAGCCAACTCCTACGAGCAGTACTTC. Translation gives CASSLANSYEQYF. V gene TRBV7-2 combines with J gene TRBJ2-7; no reliable D call. The CDR3 is made up of 13 amino acids. Germline-derived CDR1 and CDR2 are SGHTA and FQGNSA. Trimming took 0 bases from V and 0 from J, leaving 3 bases between them.

The rearrangement joins TRBV20-1 to TRBJ2-4; D call uncertain. CDR1 and CDR2 from the germline V gene are DFQATT and SNEGSKA (reference sequence). The CDR3 consists of 14 residues. The V end was cut by 3 bases, the J end by 0 bases, with 9 bases between. In DNA form, the CDR3 reads TGCAGTGCTAGTTGGAGATTAGCCAAAAACATTCAGTACTTC. Amino acids: CSASWRLAKNIQYF.

V gene TRBV5-1 combines with J gene TRBJ2-7; no definite D call. V dropped 4 bases and J dropped 5 bases, with 19 bases sitting between them. The CDR3 totals 15 residues. Germline assignment: CDR1 SGHRS and CDR2 YFSETQ. Written as DNA, the CDR3 is TGCGCCAGCAGCAGCGAGGAGTACGAAGAGAACGAGCAGTACTTC. Its translation: CASSSEEYEENEQYF. The whole variable domain, remainder taken from reference TRBV5-1 and TRBJ2-7, is KAGVTQTPRYLIKTRGQQVTLSCSPISGHRSVSWYQQTPGQGLQFLFEYFSETQRNKGNFPGRFSGRQFSNSRSEMNVSTLELGDSALYLCASSSEEYEENEQYFGPGTRLTVT.

Turning to this clone: Different DNA sequences within this sample yield the same CDR3. This chain joins TRBV30 and TRBJ2-3; D unresolved. Trimming took off 5 bases at V and 6 bases at J, with 6 bases between the two ends. The CDR3 extends over 10 amino acids. Germline CDR1 is GTSNPN and CDR2 is SVGIG (reference sequence). The chain's CDR3 is CAWGLDTQYF. In nucleotides, the CDR3 is TGTGCCTGGGGCCTTGATACGCAGTATTTT.

This chain joins TRBV19 and TRBJ2-5, with 10 bases aligning to TRBD2. The CDR3 runs 16 residues. Germline CDR1 LNHDA, CDR2 SQIVND (reference sequence). The V and J ends lost 1 base and 4 bases, in that order; junction bases with no gene match: 6. CDR3 sequence: CASSIGASGSGETQYF. DNA for the CDR3: TGTGCCAGTAGTATAGGTGCTAGCGGGAGTGGAGAGACCCAGTACTTC.

In this sample, this clone turned up a few times. The V gene is TRBV10-2, the J gene TRBJ2-7, with 8 bases aligning to TRBD2. CDR3 length equals 14 residues. In germline, CDR1 is WSHSY, CDR2 SAAADI. V shed 5 bases, J shed 4 bases, and the junction held 7 bases outside the gene matches. The CDR3, as DNA: TGCGCCAGCAGTACCGGGACTAGTTATTACGAGCAGTACTTC. Translating it yields CASSTGTSYYEQYF.

The chain employs TRBV27 and TRBJ1-1; D might be TRBD1 (5 bases). The germline V gene encodes CDR1 MNHEY and CDR2 SMNVEV (reference sequence). The CDR3 is 16 amino acids. V was cut by 0 bases and J by 7 bases, with 18 bases left in between. CDR3 coding DNA: TGTGCCAGCAGTTTATCGGGCGCCGGGGGAGAGGGTGAAGCTTTCTTT. Translation gives CASSLSGAGGEGEAFF.

This chain uses TRBV11-3 with TRBJ2-2; D is uncertain. The V gene's germline CDR1 is SGHNT and CDR2 YENEEA. The CDR3 loop spans 14 amino acids. Trimming left V 2 bases short and J 2 bases short, with 6 bases between. The CDR3 is CASSLTGNTGELFF. CDR3 DNA sequence: TGTGCCAGCAGCTTAACGGGTAACACCGGGGAGCTGTTTTTT. Supplemented by reference TRBV11-3 and TRBJ2-2, the full variable domain reads EAGVVQSPRYKIIEKKQPVAFWCNPISGHNTLYWYLQNLGQGPELLIRYENEEAVDDSQLPKDRFSAERLKGVDSTLKIQPAELGDSAVYLCASSLTGNTGELFFGEGSRLTVL.

This rearrangement joins TRBV7-8 to TRBJ1-1, with D possibly TRBD1 on 6 matching bases. V gave up 7 bases and J gave up 1 base, with 19 bases separating them. This CDR3 spans 16 amino acids. Germline CDR1 and CDR2: SGHVS and FQNEAQ. CDR3 region: CASTRWGGARNTEAFF. DNA of the CDR3: TGTGCCAGCACTCGATGGGGGGGCGCGAGGAACACTGAAGCTTTCTTT. The full variable domain, its missing parts supplied by reference TRBV7-8 and TRBJ1-1, is GAGVSQSPRYKVAKRGQDVALRCDPISGHVSLFWYQQALGQGPEFLTYFQNEAQLDKSGLPSDRFFAERPEGSVSTLKIQRTQQEDSAVYLCASTRWGGARNTEAFFGQGTRLTVV.

The chain carries TRBV6-5 and TRBJ1-1; the D gene is possibly TRBD1 (6 bases). The germline V gene has CDR1 MNHEY and CDR2 SVGAGI. This CDR3 has 14 residues. Trimming took 7 bases from V and 1 from J, leaving 13 bases between them. CDR3 sequence (DNA): TGTGCCAGCACCCTAGAACAGGGGAACACTGAAGCTTTCTTT. Amino acids: CASTLEQGNTEAFF.

This chain connects TRBV29-1 to TRBJ2-7, with TRBD1 as a possible D gene (6 bases). The V end lost 7 bases, the J end lost 3 bases, and 13 bases lay between the germline ends. The CDR3 extends over 12 amino acids. In germline, CDR1 is SQVTM, CDR2 ANQGSEA. CDR3 nucleotide sequence: TGCAGCGGCCCGGGACAACTCTACGAGCAGTACTTC. Translated: CSGPGQLYEQYF.

The rearrangement links TRBV7-8 to TRBJ1-5, with a tentative D call TRBD1 (5 bases). V was cut by 6 bases and J by 5 bases, with 17 bases left in between. The V gene's germline CDR1 is SGHVS and CDR2 FQNEAQ. This CDR3 is built from 15 residues. The CDR3 bases are TGTGCCAGCAGATCAGACGGGGGAGCCGATCAGCCCCAGCATTTT. Translated: CASRSDGGADQPQHF. The full variable domain, rest sourced from reference TRBV7-8 and TRBJ1-5, is GAGVSQSPRYKVAKRGQDVALRCDPISGHVSLFWYQQALGQGPEFLTYFQNEAQLDKSGLPSDRFFAERPEGSVSTLKIQRTQQEDSAVYLCASRSDGGADQPQHFGDGTRLSIL.

This clone was counted only a few times. This chain links TRBV10-3 with TRBJ2-1; 7 bases match TRBD1. The CDR3 sequence is 14 residues long. The junction had 7 bases not matched to a gene; V was cut back by 6 bases and J by 5 bases. The germline V gene encodes CDR1 ENHRY and CDR2 SYGVKD. The CDR3 sequence: CAIRVGQKNNEQFF. Here the CDR3 DNA reads TGTGCCATCAGAGTGGGACAGAAGAACAATGAGCAGTTCTTC.